This TCR beta chain was retrieved from a study of T cell responses to AZD1222 COVID-19 vaccine. The table came from immunoSEQ multiplex PCR; TCRdb's copy has only in-frame clones and leaves some out. The sample yields 200,000 or so clones, 90% to 95% seen once. V was shortened by 3 bases and J by 4 bases, with 11 bases between the two germline ends. Germline CDR1 reads KGHDR; CDR2 reads SFDVKD. CDR3 length: 15 amino acids. Sequencing was performed on peripheral blood, taken on day 0 of AZD1222 vaccination. The genes are TRBV24-1 and TRBJ2-2; D gene uncertain. The receptor was derived from an adult in good health. CDR3: CATSDPVRATGELFF. CDR3 DNA sequence: TGTGCCACCAGTGATCCCGTTAGGGCCACCGGGGAGCTGTTTTTT.